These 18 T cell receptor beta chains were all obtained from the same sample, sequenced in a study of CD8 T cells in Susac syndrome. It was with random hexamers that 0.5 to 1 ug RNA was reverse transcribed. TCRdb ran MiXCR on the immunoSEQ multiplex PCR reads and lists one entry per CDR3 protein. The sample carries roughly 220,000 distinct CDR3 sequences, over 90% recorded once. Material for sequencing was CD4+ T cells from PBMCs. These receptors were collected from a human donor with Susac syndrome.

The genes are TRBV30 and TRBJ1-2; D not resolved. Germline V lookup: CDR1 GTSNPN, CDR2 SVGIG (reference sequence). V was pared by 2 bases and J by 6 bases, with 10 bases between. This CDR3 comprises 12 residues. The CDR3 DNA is TGTGCCTGGAGTCCTGGTCCGGATGGCTACACCTTC. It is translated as CAWSPGPDGYTF.

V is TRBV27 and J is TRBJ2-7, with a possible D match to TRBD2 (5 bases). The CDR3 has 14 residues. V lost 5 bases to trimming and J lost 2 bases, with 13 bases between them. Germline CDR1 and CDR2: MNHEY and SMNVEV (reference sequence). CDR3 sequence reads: CASSPPGLPYEQYF. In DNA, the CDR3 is TGTGCCAGCAGTCCCCCTGGACTTCCCTACGAGCAGTACTTC.

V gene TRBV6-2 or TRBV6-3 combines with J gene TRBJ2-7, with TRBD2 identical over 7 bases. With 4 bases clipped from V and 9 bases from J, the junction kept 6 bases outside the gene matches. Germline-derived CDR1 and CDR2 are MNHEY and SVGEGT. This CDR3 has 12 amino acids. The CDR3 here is CASSSGGSVQYF. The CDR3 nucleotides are TGTGCCAGCAGTTCCGGGGGGTCGGTGCAGTACTTC.

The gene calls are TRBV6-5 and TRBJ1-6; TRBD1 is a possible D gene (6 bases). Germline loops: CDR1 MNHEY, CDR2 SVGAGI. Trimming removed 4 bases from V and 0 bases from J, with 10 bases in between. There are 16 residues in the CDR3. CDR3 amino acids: CASSSTGSSYNSPLHF. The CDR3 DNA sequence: TGTGCCAGCAGTTCAACAGGGAGCTCCTATAATTCACCCCTCCACTTT.

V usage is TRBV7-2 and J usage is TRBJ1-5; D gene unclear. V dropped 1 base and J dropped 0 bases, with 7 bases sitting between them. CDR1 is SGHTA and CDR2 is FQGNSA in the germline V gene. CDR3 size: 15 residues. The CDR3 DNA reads TGTGCCAGCAGCTTAGAGAGTAATAGCAATCAGCCCCAGCATTTT. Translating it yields CASSLESNSNQPQHF.

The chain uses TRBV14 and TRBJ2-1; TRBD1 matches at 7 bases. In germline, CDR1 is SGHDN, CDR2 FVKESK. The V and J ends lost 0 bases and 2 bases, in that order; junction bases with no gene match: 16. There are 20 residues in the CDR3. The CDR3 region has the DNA TGTGCCAGCAGCCAAGATCAGGGACAGACCCTCATAGTTGCCTACAATGAGCAGTTCTTC. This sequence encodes CASSQDQGQTLIVAYNEQFF.

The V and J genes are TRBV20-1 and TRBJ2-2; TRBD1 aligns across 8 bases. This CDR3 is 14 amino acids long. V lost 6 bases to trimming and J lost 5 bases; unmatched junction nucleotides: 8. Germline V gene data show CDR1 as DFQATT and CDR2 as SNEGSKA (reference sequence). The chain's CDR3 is CSASRTGRTGELFF. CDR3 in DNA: TGCAGTGCAAGCCGGACAGGGAGGACCGGGGAGCTGTTTTTT.

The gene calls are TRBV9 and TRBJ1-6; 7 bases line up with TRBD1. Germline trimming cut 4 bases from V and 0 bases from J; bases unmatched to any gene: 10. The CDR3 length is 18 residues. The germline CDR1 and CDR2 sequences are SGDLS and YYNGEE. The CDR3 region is CASSPRQGTASYNSPLHF. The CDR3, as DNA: TGTGCCAGCAGCCCCCGACAGGGAACGGCCTCCTATAATTCACCCCTCCACTTT.

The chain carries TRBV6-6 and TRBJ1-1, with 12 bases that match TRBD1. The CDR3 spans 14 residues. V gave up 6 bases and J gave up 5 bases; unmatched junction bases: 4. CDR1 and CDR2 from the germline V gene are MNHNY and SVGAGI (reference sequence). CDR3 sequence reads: CASRGTGGETEAFF. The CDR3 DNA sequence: TGTGCCAGCAGAGGGACAGGGGGCGAGACTGAAGCTTTCTTT.

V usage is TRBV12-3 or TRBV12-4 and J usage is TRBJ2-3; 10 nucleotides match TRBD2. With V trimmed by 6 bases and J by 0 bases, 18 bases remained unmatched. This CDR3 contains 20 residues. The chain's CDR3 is CASRTSSPASGGTSTDTQYF. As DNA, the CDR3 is TGTGCCAGCAGGACCTCTTCTCCGGCTAGCGGGGGAACTAGCACAGATACGCAGTATTTT.

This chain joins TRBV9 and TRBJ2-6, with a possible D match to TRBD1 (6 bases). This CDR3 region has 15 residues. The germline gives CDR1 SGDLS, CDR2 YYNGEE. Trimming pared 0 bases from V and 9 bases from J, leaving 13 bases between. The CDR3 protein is CASSVATGPVNVLTF. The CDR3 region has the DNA TGTGCCAGCAGCGTAGCAACAGGGCCCGTCAACGTCCTGACTTTC. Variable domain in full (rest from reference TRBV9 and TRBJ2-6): DSGVTQTPKHLITATGQRVTLRCSPRSGDLSVYWYQQSLDQGLQFLIQYYNGEERAKGNILERFSAQQFPDLHSELNLSSLELGDSALYFCASSVATGPVNVLTFGAGSRLTVL.

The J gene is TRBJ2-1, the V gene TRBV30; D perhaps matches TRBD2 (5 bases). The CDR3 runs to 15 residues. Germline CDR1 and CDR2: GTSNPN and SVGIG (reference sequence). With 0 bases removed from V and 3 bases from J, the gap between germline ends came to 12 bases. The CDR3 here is CAWSVGGKIYNEQFF. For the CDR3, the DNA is TGTGCCTGGAGTGTAGGAGGAAAAATCTACAATGAGCAGTTCTTC. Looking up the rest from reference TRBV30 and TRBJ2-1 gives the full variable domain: SQTIHQWPATLVQPVGSPLSLECTVEGTSNPNLYWYRQAAGRGLQLLFYSVGIGQISSEVPQNLSASRPQDRQFILSSKKLLLSDSGFYLCAWSVGGKIYNEQFFGPGTRLTVL.

This chain's CDR3 is CASSQDREGNQPQHF. In DNA, the CDR3 is TGTGCCAGCAGCCAGGACAGGGAGGGCAATCAGCCCCAGCATTTT. This chain links TRBV6-5 with TRBJ1-5; 8 bases are a match to TRBD1. The ends lost 6 bases at V and 2 bases at J; junction bases unmatched: 6. This CDR3 is built from 15 residues. Per the germline V gene, CDR1 is MNHEY and CDR2 is SVGAGI.

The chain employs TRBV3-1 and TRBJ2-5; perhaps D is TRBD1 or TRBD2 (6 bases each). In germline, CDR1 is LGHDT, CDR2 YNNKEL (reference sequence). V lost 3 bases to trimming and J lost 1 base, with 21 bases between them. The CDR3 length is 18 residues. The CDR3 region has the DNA TGTGCCAGCAGCCAGGCAACGGGGGCCGGCTCGGTCCAAGAGACCCAGTACTTC. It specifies CASSQATGAGSVQETQYF.

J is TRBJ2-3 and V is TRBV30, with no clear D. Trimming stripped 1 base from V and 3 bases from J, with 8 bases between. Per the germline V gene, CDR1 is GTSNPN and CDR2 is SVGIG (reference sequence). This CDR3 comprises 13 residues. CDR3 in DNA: TGTGCCTGGAGTGATCACCGGACAGATACGCAGTATTTT. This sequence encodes CAWSDHRTDTQYF.

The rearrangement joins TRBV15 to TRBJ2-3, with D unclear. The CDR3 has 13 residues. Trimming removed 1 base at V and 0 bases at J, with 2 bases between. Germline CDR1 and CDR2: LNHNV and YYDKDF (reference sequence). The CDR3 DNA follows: TGTGCCACCAGCAGAGCCAGCACAGATACGCAGTATTTT. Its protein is CATSRASTDTQYF.

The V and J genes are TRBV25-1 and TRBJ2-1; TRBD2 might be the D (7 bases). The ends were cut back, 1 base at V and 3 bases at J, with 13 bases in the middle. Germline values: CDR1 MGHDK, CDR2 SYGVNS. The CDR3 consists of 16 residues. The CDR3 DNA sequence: TGTGCCAGCAGTGAATGGGGCGGGGGCCTCTACAATGAGCAGTTCTTC. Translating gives CASSEWGGGLYNEQFF.

The CDR3 DNA reads TGTGCCAGCAGCCTCAGGGAGGGGGGTGAGCAGTTCTTC. It specifies CASSLREGGEQFF. V is TRBV9 and J is TRBJ2-1; TRBD2 is a possible D gene (7 bases). This CDR3 spans 13 amino acids. Germline assignment: CDR1 SGDLS and CDR2 YYNGEE. V shed 4 bases and J shed 9 bases, with 14 bases lying between them. The variable domain in full, completed from reference TRBV9 and TRBJ2-1, reads DSGVTQTPKHLITATGQRVTLRCSPRSGDLSVYWYQQSLDQGLQFLIQYYNGEERAKGNILERFSAQQFPDLHSELNLSSLELGDSALYFCASSLREGGEQFFGPGTRLTVL.